The T cell receptor beta chain described here comes from a study of Graves' ophthalmopathy and Graves' hyperthyroidism. This clonotype has ten or more counts. What it binds is unknown. The authors amplified TCR beta CDR3 regions from RNA transcripts. Scientists carried out first-round RT-PCR using HTBI primers and then a second-round multiplex PCR. TCRdb re-called the multiplex PCR reads with MiXCR, one entry per CDR3 protein. This sample yields over a million distinct CDR3 sequences, of which approximately 35% are seen a single time; approximately 10% belongs to the top ten. Points from the study as a whole: Researchers report that a 13-signature model separated ophthalmopathy from stable hyperthyroidism, posting 87.88% sensitivity and approximately 81% specificity.

This receptor was obtained from an adult man with Graves' hyperthyroidism. Sequenced: peripheral blood or thyroid tissue (not recorded which).

The CDR3 nucleotides are TGTGCCAGCAGTCGGGACAGGGTCGAGACCTTC. Translation gives CASSRDRVETF. This sequence joins TRBV6-5 and TRBJ1-2, with 9 nucleotides matching TRBD1. Germline V CDR1 and CDR2: MNHEY, SVGAGI. The CDR3 sequence is 11 residues long. J lost 14 bases, V lost 5 bases, and 6 bases had no gene match.